The 31 T cell receptor beta chains listed next were all sequenced from one sample in a study of CD8 T cell repertoires and HIV-1 epitope variants. The data were produced by immunoSEQ multiplex PCR, yet TCRdb's version contains in-frame clones alone and is incomplete. The top ten hold about a quarter of the sample, which has about 95,000 clones, roughly four fifths seen once. Sequences were obtained from uncultured baseline CD8+ T cells from peripheral blood mononuclear cells (PBMCs). The receptors were gathered from a male donor with HIV.

The V call is TRBV6-5, the J call TRBJ2-1; TRBD1 or TRBD2 may be the D gene (5 bases each). CDR1 is MNHEY, CDR2 SVGAGI, per germline. The CDR3 runs to 16 residues. The V end was cut by 1 base, the J end by 8 bases, with 18 bases between. CDR3 nucleotide sequence: TGTGCCAGCAGTTACTACGGGCCCCCTCAGGGAGATGAGCAGTTCTTC. It is translated as CASSYYGPPQGDEQFF.

The rearrangement links TRBV19 to TRBJ1-2; D remains unclear. Germline V CDR1 and CDR2: LNHDA, SQIVND (reference sequence). Trimming pared 3 bases from V and 4 bases from J, leaving 15 bases between. The CDR3 consists of 15 residues. CDR3 residues: CASSMWAEDLYGYTF. The CDR3 coding sequence is TGTGCCAGTAGTATGTGGGCTGAAGACCTCTATGGCTACACCTTC.

The chain carries TRBV6-5 and TRBJ1-5, with 7 bases that match TRBD1. CDR3 length: 13 residues. J was trimmed by 8 bases and V by 6 bases; bases with no gene match: 7. Germline loops: CDR1 MNHEY, CDR2 SVGAGI. The DNA of the CDR3 is TGTGCCAGCAGCCGACAGGGCATTGAGCCCCAGCATTTT. Protein sequence: CASSRQGIEPQHF.

The chain couples TRBV28 to TRBJ2-3; the match to TRBD2 covers 10 bases. With 7 bases clipped from V and 0 bases from J, the junction kept 10 bases outside the gene matches. The CDR3 loop spans 17 amino acids. Germline V gene sequence: CDR1 MDHEN, CDR2 SYDVKM. Here the CDR3 DNA reads TGTGCCAGCATATCTAGCGGGAGTACCTCTAGCACAGATACGCAGTATTTT. Amino acids: CASISSGSTSSTDTQYF.

The J gene is TRBJ1-2, the V gene TRBV6-5, with D uncertain. Germline values: CDR1 MNHEY, CDR2 SVGAGI. Trimming removed 4 bases from V and 3 bases from J, with 6 bases in between. This CDR3 has 12 amino acids. CDR3 bases: TGTGCCAGCAGTTCAAGGGACTATGGCTACACCTTC. This gives the protein CASSSRDYGYTF.

This chain joins TRBV11-3 and TRBJ2-2; D call uncertain. This CDR3 has 15 amino acids. Trimming shortened V by 5 bases and J by 7 bases, and 17 bases separated the two germline ends. From germline, CDR1 is SGHNT and CDR2 YENEEA. The CDR3, as DNA: TGTGCCAGCAGCCCCCAGGTTGGCGTCAGCGGGGAGCTGTTTTTT. Protein sequence: CASSPQVGVSGELFF.

The rearrangement uses TRBV5-4 and TRBJ1-1, with a possible D match to TRBD1 (5 bases). Germline V gene lookup returns CDR1 SGHNT and CDR2 YYREEE (reference sequence). This CDR3 is 15 amino acids long. V dropped 1 base and J dropped 0 bases, with 10 bases sitting between them. The CDR3 spells CASSLPGAMNTEAFF. The CDR3 bases are TGTGCCAGCAGCTTGCCCGGGGCCATGAACACTGAAGCTTTCTTT.

This rearrangement joins TRBV6-1 to TRBJ2-7; no firm D call. V lost 5 bases and J lost 4, with 12 bases in between. Germline V CDR1 and CDR2: MNHNS, SASEGT. The CDR3 runs 13 residues. CDR3 coding DNA: TGTGCCAGCAGTCTAGAGTCACGGTACGAGCAGTACTTC. Residues: CASSLESRYEQYF.

The V gene is TRBV5-1, the J gene TRBJ1-4; weak D call: TRBD1 (5 bases). CDR1 SGHRS and CDR2 YFSETQ come from the germline V gene. The ends were cut back, 1 base at V and 0 bases at J, with 16 bases in the middle. The CDR3 totals 18 residues. The CDR3 here is CASSLTGRPTATNEKLFF. The CDR3, as DNA: TGCGCCAGCAGCTTGACAGGACGACCAACTGCAACTAATGAAAAACTGTTTTTT.

V gene TRBV19 combines with J gene TRBJ2-5; D possibly corresponds to TRBD1 (6 bases). Trimming took off 6 bases at V and 4 bases at J, with 18 bases between the two ends. The CDR3 length is 15 residues. Germline V gene lookup returns CDR1 LNHDA and CDR2 SQIVND (reference sequence). The CDR3 is CASSPEWGRLETQYF. The CDR3 DNA sequence: TGTGCCAGTAGCCCGGAATGGGGGCGCCTAGAGACCCAGTACTTC.

The rearrangement uses TRBV5-1 and TRBJ2-7, with D possibly being TRBD1 (5 bases). V was clipped by 4 bases and J by 0 bases, with 17 bases between them. This CDR3 region has 16 residues. Germline lookup yields CDR1 SGHRS and CDR2 YFSETQ. This chain's CDR3 is CASSPQARGSSYEQYF. DNA for the CDR3: TGCGCCAGCAGCCCGCAGGCAAGGGGATCCTCCTACGAGCAGTACTTC.

This clone was detected only a few times. The chain couples TRBV7-2 to TRBJ2-7, with TRBD2 identical over 10 bases. This CDR3 has 13 amino acids. Germline V gene data show CDR1 as SGHTA and CDR2 as FQGNSA. V trimming: 5 bases; J trimming: 7 bases; junction bases outside the gene matches: 5. CDR3 loop: CASSDNSGREQYF. CDR3 nucleotides: TGTGCCAGCAGCGATAATAGCGGGAGGGAGCAGTACTTC.

The genes are TRBV7-2 and TRBJ2-1, with 12 bases fitting TRBD2. The CDR3 is 18 residues long. V lost 5 bases, J lost 5 bases, and 13 bases stayed unmatched. CDR1 SGHTA and CDR2 FQGNSA come from the germline V gene. The CDR3 DNA is TGTGCCAGCAGCCTCGACCGGTCACTAGCGGGGGGAAACAATGAGCAGTTCTTC. Protein sequence: CASSLDRSLAGGNNEQFF.

The V and J genes are TRBV5-4 and TRBJ2-1; weak D call: TRBD2 (5 bases). Germline V gives CDR1 SGHNT, CDR2 YYREEE (reference sequence). The CDR3 consists of 12 residues. The V and J ends lost 0 bases and 9 bases respectively, with 7 bases between them. The CDR3 here is CASSLDRGEQFF. The CDR3 DNA reads as TGTGCCAGCAGCTTGGACCGGGGTGAGCAGTTCTTC.

In this sample, this clone turned up a few times. The V call is TRBV12-5, the J call TRBJ2-2, with D unresolved. Trimming left V 1 base short and J 2 bases short, with 2 bases between. Germline CDR1 LGHNT, CDR2 FRNRAP. The length of the CDR3 is 13 residues. CDR3 amino acids: CASGLENTGELFF. In DNA form, the CDR3 reads TGTGCTAGTGGTTTGGAAAACACCGGGGAGCTGTTTTTT. Drawing the rest from reference TRBV12-5 and TRBJ2-2, the complete variable domain is DARVTQTPRHKVTEMGQEVTMRCQPILGHNTVFWYRQTMMQGLELLAYFRNRAPLDDSGMPKDRFSAEMPDATLATLKIQPSEPRDSAVYFCASGLENTGELFFGEGSRLTVL.

The rearrangement uses TRBV27 and TRBJ2-7; a weak D match, TRBD1 (6 bases). The CDR3 contains 14 residues. From germline, CDR1 is MNHEY and CDR2 SMNVEV (reference sequence). V gave up 2 bases and J gave up 3 bases, with 11 bases separating them. DNA for the CDR3: TGTGCCAGCAGTTTAGGGAACAGGGACTACGAGCAGTACTTC. Translation gives CASSLGNRDYEQYF.

The chain carries TRBV14 and TRBJ1-1, with D hard to call. The CDR3 runs 14 residues. CDR1 SGHDN and CDR2 FVKESK come from the germline V gene. V was trimmed by 3 bases and J by 4 bases, leaving 12 bases between them. The CDR3 DNA is TGTGCCAGCAGCCATCTGGGCCGTGGCACTGAAGCTTTCTTT. Its translation is CASSHLGRGTEAFF.

The table lists this clone with a few counts. The V call is TRBV19, the J call TRBJ1-6; D might be TRBD1 (6 bases). The germline V and J ends were trimmed by 7 bases and 8 bases, with 12 bases remaining between them. There are 13 residues in the CDR3. CDR1 LNHDA and CDR2 SQIVND come from the germline V gene (reference sequence). CDR3 protein: CASTDRWDSPLHF. CDR3 DNA sequence: TGTGCCAGTACCGACAGGTGGGATTCACCCCTCCACTTT. The full variable domain, in which reference TRBV19 and TRBJ1-6 provide the parts outside the CDR3, is DGGITQSPKYLFRKEGQNVTLSCEQNLNHDAMYWYRQDPGQGLRLIYYSQIVNDFQKGDIAEGYSVSREKKESFPLTVTSAQKNPTAFYLCASTDRWDSPLHFGNGTRLTVT.

The V gene is TRBV9, the J gene TRBJ1-1; D uncertain. Per the germline V gene, CDR1 is SGDLS and CDR2 is YYNGEE. The CDR3 covers 15 residues. Trimming shortened V by 3 bases and J by 10 bases, and 22 bases separated the two germline ends. Here the CDR3 DNA reads TGTGCCAGCAGCGCAGGAGGAGGGCTGTTCTCCGTAGCTTTCTTT. This translates into CASSAGGGLFSVAFF.

The chain is built from TRBV5-6 and TRBJ1-2; a possible D gene is TRBD1 (5 bases). CDR3 size: 12 residues. V was clipped by 6 bases and J by 7 bases, with 13 bases between them. Per the germline V gene, CDR1 is SGHDT and CDR2 is YYEEEE. The CDR3 DNA is TGTGCCAGCAACATGGGGGGGTTTGGCTACACCTTC. It yields the protein CASNMGGFGYTF.

The chain links TRBV19 to TRBJ2-1; D gene uncertain. Germline-derived CDR1 and CDR2 are LNHDA and SQIVND (reference sequence). The CDR3 is 14 residues long. V lost 1 base, J lost 5 bases, and 9 bases lay in between. The CDR3 sequence is CASSIVWANNEQFF. Here the CDR3 DNA reads TGTGCCAGTAGTATAGTTTGGGCTAACAATGAGCAGTTCTTC.

This clone has only a few counts. The chain is built from TRBV2 and TRBJ1-5; 10 bases are shared with TRBD1. The CDR3 is 13 residues long. J gave up 6 bases and V 4 bases, and 0 bases lay outside the gene matches. Germline CDR1 reads SNHLY; CDR2 reads FYNNEI. The CDR3 region is CASSGTGGQPQHF. The DNA for the CDR3 is TGTGCCAGCAGTGGGACAGGGGGTCAGCCCCAGCATTTT.

Only a few counts were recorded for this clone. This rearrangement joins TRBV6-1 to TRBJ2-7; D remains ambiguous. V lost 5 bases to trimming and J lost 11 bases, with 13 bases between them. Germline CDR1 reads MNHNS; CDR2 reads SASEGT. The CDR3 is 11 amino acids. CDR3 sequence (DNA): TGTGCCAGCAGTAACGCCCGTGAGGAGTACTTC. Translation: CASSNAREEYF.

J is TRBJ2-7 and V is TRBV5-5, with D perhaps matching TRBD2 (7 bases). The CDR3 covers 12 residues. Germline assignment: CDR1 SGHKS and CDR2 YYEKEE (reference sequence). The V end was cut by 6 bases, the J end by 10 bases, with 17 bases between. For the CDR3, the DNA is TGTGCCAGCACCACTGGAGGGGGGGCTCAGTACTTC. Protein: CASTTGGGAQYF.

This chain links TRBV4-3 with TRBJ2-6, with D maybe TRBD2 (6 bases). Germline-derived CDR1 and CDR2 are LGHNA and YSLEER. V was trimmed by 0 bases and J by 4 bases, leaving 16 bases between them. CDR3 length: 18 residues. The CDR3 bases are TGCGCCAGCAGCCAAGATGGCAGCGGAGGGAACGGGGCCAACGTCCTGACTTTC. Protein product: CASSQDGSGGNGANVLTF.

The chain is built from TRBV5-4 and TRBJ2-6; no firm D call. Germline-derived CDR1 and CDR2 are SGHNT and YYREEE (reference sequence). The CDR3 is 15 amino acids. Trimming removed 4 bases from V and 2 bases from J, with 10 bases in between. CDR3 sequence: CASSPASAGANVLTF. The CDR3 DNA reads TGTGCCAGCAGCCCCGCTTCTGCTGGGGCCAACGTCCTGACTTTC.

The CDR3: CASSYSTGGSNQPQHF. The DNA for the CDR3 is TGTGCCAGCAGTTACTCGACGGGGGGTAGCAATCAGCCCCAGCATTTT. The chain has TRBV6-6 and TRBJ1-5; D might be TRBD1 (5 bases). Germline CDR1 and CDR2: MNHNY and SVGAGI (reference sequence). This CDR3 contains 16 residues. Trimming shortened V by 0 bases and J by 0 bases, and 9 bases separated the two germline ends.

This chain uses TRBV6-6 with TRBJ1-5, with 9 positions matching TRBD1. The J segment lost 4 bases and the V segment lost 6 bases, leaving 10 bases of the junction unmatched. Germline-derived CDR1 and CDR2 are MNHNY and SVGAGI (reference sequence). CDR3 length: 16 amino acids. Here the CDR3 DNA reads TGTGCCAGCAGCCGCACCCCACAGGGGGCAAATCAGCCCCAGCATTTT. This encodes CASSRTPQGANQPQHF.

This clone was seen a few times. This chain connects TRBV28 to TRBJ2-5; weak D call: TRBD1 (6 bases). This CDR3 has 15 residues. Germline CDR1 and CDR2: MDHEN and SYDVKM. The V gene lost 1 base and the J gene lost 5 bases, with 14 bases spanning the gap. Here the CDR3 reads CASSLYQGLGETQYF. In DNA, the CDR3 is TGTGCCAGCAGTTTATACCAGGGGCTGGGGGAGACCCAGTACTTC.

The chain joins TRBV28 to TRBJ2-7; TRBD2 might be the D (5 bases). This CDR3 comprises 15 residues. Looked up from germline, CDR1 is MDHEN and CDR2 is SYDVKM. Trimming removed 1 base at V and 0 bases at J, with 10 bases between. In nucleotides, the CDR3 is TGTGCCAGCAGTTTATTCGGAGGTAGCTCCTACGAGCAGTACTTC. The encoded protein is CASSLFGGSSYEQYF.

Here the CDR3 reads CASSPTGVSRNTIYF. The CDR3 nucleotides read TGTGCCAGCAGTCCCACGGGGGTTAGTAGAAACACCATATATTTT. This rearrangement joins TRBV28 to TRBJ1-3; perhaps TRBD1 as D (5 bases). The CDR3 is made up of 15 amino acids. V dropped 5 bases and J dropped 5 bases, with 16 bases sitting between them. Germline CDR1 MDHEN, CDR2 SYDVKM.